This TCR beta chain was profiled in a study of T-cell memory formation after mild COVID-19. Study as a whole: For the most part, TCR clusters were specific to one donor.

Regarding this clonotype: Its matching antigen is unknown.

Findings and limits, study-wide: Whether second-wave clones peaking at day 37 were SARS-CoV-2 specific went unconfirmed. Clones that contracted from day 15 to 85 were balanced CD4/CD8, while later expanders leaned CD4+. That cross-reactive memory joined was suggested by some responding clones appearing in pre-infection memory.

TCRdb reanalysed the 5' RACE reads using MiXCR and keeps one entry per CDR3 protein. This sample yields roughly 280,000 distinct CDR3 sequences, of which around 15% are seen a single time; around 23% belongs to the top ten. V gave up 2 bases and J gave up 6 bases, with 22 bases separating them. The CDR3 spans 17 residues. The germline V gene has CDR1 MGHRA and CDR2 YSYEKL. This sequence joins TRBV4-1 and TRBJ2-5; D is perhaps TRBD1 or TRBD2 (6 bases each). This receptor was obtained from a man aged 18 to 35 who had mild COVID-19 (a few samples of this study predate the infection). Cell type and time point are not known. The sequencing input was PBMCs or a T cell subset sorted from them (not recorded which). CDR3 loop: CASSQHLRGLERKTQYF. The CDR3 bases are TGCGCCAGCAGCCAACACCTTCGGGGGCTGGAGAGGAAGACCCAGTACTTC.